These 4 T cell receptor beta chains share one sample of origin, sequenced in a study of identical twins' blood T cells. TCRdb passed the 5' RACE reads through MiXCR, listing each CDR3 protein once. Altogether roughly 340,000 distinct CDR3 sequences are present, over 25% being singletons, with the ten largest covering roughly 6.1%. Sequenced: PBMCs. These receptors came from a woman aged 18-50 years in good health.

This clonotype appeared a few times. The chain couples TRBV20-1 to TRBJ2-1, with 8 bases fitting TRBD2. CDR1 is DFQATT and CDR2 is SNEGSKA in the germline V gene (reference sequence). The CDR3 runs to 14 residues. V was pared by 6 bases and J by 3 bases, with 7 bases of the junction left unmatched. For the CDR3, the DNA is TGCAGTGCAAGCACTAGCGGAGGCTACAATGAGCAGTTCTTC. Translating gives CSASTSGGYNEQFF.

The chain carries TRBV12-3 or TRBV12-4 and TRBJ1-4; the D is unclear. The CDR3 covers 14 residues. V lost 2 bases to trimming and J lost 7 bases, with 11 bases between them. This CDR3 reads CASSLRSESEKLFF. DNA for the CDR3: TGTGCCAGCAGTTTAAGGTCCGAGAGTGAAAAACTGTTTTTT.

As concerns this clonotype: One end of the junction varies from germline; a read error may be responsible. This sequence joins TRBV20-1 and TRBJ2-1; D uncertain. CDR3 length: 15 residues. Germline CDR1 is DFQATT and CDR2 is SNEGSKA (reference sequence). In DNA form, the CDR3 reads TGCAGTGCTAGAGAGATAAGTATCGGCCACAATGATCAGTTCTTC. Its protein product is CSAREISIGHNDQFF.

In its sample, this clonotype was seen a few times. V usage is TRBV27 and J usage is TRBJ1-2, with TRBD1 as a possible D gene (6 bases). With 5 bases removed from V and 0 bases from J, the gap between germline ends came to 10 bases. Germline V gene data show CDR1 as MNHEY and CDR2 as SMNVEV (reference sequence). The CDR3 loop spans 14 amino acids. This CDR3 is CASSTGPANYGYTF. The CDR3, as DNA: TGTGCCAGCAGTACAGGGCCCGCTAACTATGGCTACACCTTC.